This T cell receptor (beta chain) was sequenced for a study of control samples from healthy donors and cancer patients. Produced via immunoSEQ multiplex PCR; TCRdb's table is partial and in-frame only. The data contain 100,000 or so clones, around 89% of them singletons. This CDR3 has 16 amino acids. V lost 3 bases and J 0 bases, leaving 13 bases between the germline ends. Germline CDR1 and CDR2: SGHRS and YFSETQ. V and J are TRBV5-1 and TRBJ2-1; the D is unclear. This sequence originates from a man younger than 45 in good health. The sample comprised blood. CDR3 nucleotide sequence: TGCGCCAGCAGCTCCGACCCATTGAGCTCCTACAATGAGCAGTTCTTC. This codes for CASSSDPLSSYNEQFF. Variable domain in full (rest from reference TRBV5-1 and TRBJ2-1): KAGVTQTPRYLIKTRGQQVTLSCSPISGHRSVSWYQQTPGQGLQFLFEYFSETQRNKGNFPGRFSGRQFSNSRSEMNVSTLELGDSALYLCASSSDPLSSYNEQFFGPGTRLTVL.